This TCR beta chain was profiled in a study of CD8 T cells in Susac syndrome. This clonotype was counted a single time. There are 13 residues in the CDR3. The germline CDR1 and CDR2 sequences are MNHEY and SMNVEV (reference sequence). V was trimmed by 3 bases and J by 4 bases, leaving 9 bases between them. Negative isolation yielded CD4+ and CD8+ T cells, and FACS enriched TEMRA cells. Random hexamers were used to reverse transcribe an amount of roughly 0.45 to 1 ug RNA. Amplification of the TCR beta CDR3 was carried out by immunoSEQ multiplex PCR, which spanned a total of 54 Vbeta and 13 Jbeta segments. A single record per CDR3 protein comes from TCRdb applying MiXCR to the immunoSEQ multiplex PCR reads. This table has over 100,000 distinct CDR3 sequences, around 97% appearing once.

The clonotype was recovered from a human donor in good health. Sequenced sample: CD4+ T cells from PBMCs. The V gene is TRBV27, the J gene TRBJ1-1; no clear D gene. The CDR3 DNA reads as TGTGCCAGCAGTTTTAACAGCCGCACTGAAGCTTTCTTT. The encoded protein is CASSFNSRTEAFF.